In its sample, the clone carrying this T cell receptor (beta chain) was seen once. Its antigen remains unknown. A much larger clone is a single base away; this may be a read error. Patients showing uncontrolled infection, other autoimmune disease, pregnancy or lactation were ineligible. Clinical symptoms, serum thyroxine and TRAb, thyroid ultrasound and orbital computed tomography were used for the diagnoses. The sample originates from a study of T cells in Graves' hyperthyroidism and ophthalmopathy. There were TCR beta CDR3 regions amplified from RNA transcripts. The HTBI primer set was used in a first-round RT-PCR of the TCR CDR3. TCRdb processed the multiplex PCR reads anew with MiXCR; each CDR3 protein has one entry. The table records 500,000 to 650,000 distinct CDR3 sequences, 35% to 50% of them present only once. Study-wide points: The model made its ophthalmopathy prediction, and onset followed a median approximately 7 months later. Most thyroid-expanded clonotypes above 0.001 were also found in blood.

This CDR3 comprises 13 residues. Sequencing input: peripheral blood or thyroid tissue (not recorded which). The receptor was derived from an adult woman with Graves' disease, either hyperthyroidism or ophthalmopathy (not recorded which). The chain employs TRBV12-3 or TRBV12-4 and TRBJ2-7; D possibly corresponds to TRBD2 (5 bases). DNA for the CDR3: TGTGCCATCAGTTTGGTACGGGGATACGAGCAGTACTTC. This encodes CAISLVRGYEQYF.